This T cell receptor beta chain was obtained from a study of cytomegalovirus exposure and HLA in healthy donors. Study-level results: The authors enumerated over 150 TCR beta chains as linked to cytomegalovirus.

13 Jbeta primers and 60 Vbeta primers were used for the PCR. Clones were read by immunoSEQ multiplex PCR, and TCRdb kept only the in-frame ones, dropping some. The sample has 180,000 or so clones, roughly 77% seen once. About this clone: The target antigen is unknown.

The sample consisted of PBMCs. This TCR came from a woman aged 25 to 39 in good health and CMV-seropositive.

CDR3 in DNA: TGTGCCAGCGGCCCCCGGGACAGCCCCTACGAGCAGTACTTC. Its translation is CASGPRDSPYEQYF. The chain carries TRBV11-3 and TRBJ2-7; 7 bases match TRBD1. Per germline, CDR1 SGHNT and CDR2 YENEEA. V dropped 8 bases and J dropped 2; count of bases not matched to a gene: 9. There are 14 residues in the CDR3.